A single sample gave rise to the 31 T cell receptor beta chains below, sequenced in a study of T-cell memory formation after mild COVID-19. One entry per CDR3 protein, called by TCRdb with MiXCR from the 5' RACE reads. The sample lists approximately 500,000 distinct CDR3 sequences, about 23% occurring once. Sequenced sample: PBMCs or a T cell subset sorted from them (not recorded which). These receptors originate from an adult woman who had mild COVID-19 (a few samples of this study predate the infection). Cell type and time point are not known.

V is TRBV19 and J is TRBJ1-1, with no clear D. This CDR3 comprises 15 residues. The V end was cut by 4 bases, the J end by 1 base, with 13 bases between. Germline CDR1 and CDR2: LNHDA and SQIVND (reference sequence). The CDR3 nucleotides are TGTGCCAGTAGTAGAGGACGGTACCAGAACACTGAAGCTTTCTTT. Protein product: CASSRGRYQNTEAFF.

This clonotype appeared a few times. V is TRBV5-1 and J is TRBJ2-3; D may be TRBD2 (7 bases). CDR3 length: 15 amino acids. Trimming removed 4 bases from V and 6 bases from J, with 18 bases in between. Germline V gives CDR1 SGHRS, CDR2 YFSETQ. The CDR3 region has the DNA TGCGCCAGCAGCAGGACCGGGACTACAGGGGATACGCAGTATTTT. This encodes CASSRTGTTGDTQYF.

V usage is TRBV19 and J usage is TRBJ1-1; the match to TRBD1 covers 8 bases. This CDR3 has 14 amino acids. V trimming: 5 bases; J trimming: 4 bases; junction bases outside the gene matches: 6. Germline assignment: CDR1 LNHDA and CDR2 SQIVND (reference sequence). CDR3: CASSRQGARTEAFF. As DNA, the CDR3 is TGTGCCAGTAGTCGTCAGGGGGCCCGCACTGAAGCTTTCTTT.

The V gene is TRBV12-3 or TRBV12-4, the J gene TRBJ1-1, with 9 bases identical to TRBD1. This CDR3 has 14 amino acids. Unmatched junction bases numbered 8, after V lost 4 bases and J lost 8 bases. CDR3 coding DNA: TGTGCCAGCAGTTCCTTTGACAGGGGGACGGAAGCTTTCTTT. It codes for CASSSFDRGTEAFF.

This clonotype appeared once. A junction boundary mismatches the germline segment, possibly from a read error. Here the CDR3 DNA reads TGTGCCACCAGCAAAGACAGGGGTCGCTCCCACGAGCAGTACTTC. It encodes CATSKDRGRSHEQYF. The chain recombines TRBV15 with TRBJ2-7, with TRBD1 matching over 8 bases. The CDR3 sequence is 15 residues long. Germline V gene lookup returns CDR1 LNHNV and CDR2 YYDKDF (reference sequence).

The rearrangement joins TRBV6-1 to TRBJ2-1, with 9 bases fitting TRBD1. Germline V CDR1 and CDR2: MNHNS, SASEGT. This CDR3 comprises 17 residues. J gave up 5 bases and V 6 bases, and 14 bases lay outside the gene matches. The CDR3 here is CASRSALGTGINNEQFF. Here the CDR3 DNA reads TGTGCCAGCAGGTCGGCCCTCGGGACAGGGATAAACAATGAGCAGTTCTTC.

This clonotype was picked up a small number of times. CDR3 sequence reads: CASSQDLTGEEEQYF. Written as DNA, the CDR3 is TGTGCCAGCAGCCAAGATCTTACGGGGGAAGAAGAGCAGTACTTC. The chain uses TRBV3-1 and TRBJ2-7; weak D call: TRBD2 (6 bases). Looked up from germline, CDR1 is LGHDT and CDR2 is YNNKEL (reference sequence). The V end lost 0 bases, the J end lost 7 bases, and 16 bases lay between the germline ends. The CDR3 runs 15 residues.

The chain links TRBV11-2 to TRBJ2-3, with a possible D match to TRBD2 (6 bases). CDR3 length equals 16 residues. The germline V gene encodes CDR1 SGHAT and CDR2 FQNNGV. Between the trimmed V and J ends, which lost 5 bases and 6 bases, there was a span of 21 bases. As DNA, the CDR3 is TGTGCCAGCAGCGCGCCCGGGACCCGGGGGAGGGATACGCAGTATTTT. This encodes CASSAPGTRGRDTQYF.

CDR3: CASSRIAGAQDNEQFF. The CDR3 region has the DNA TGTGCCAGCAGCCGTATAGCGGGAGCCCAGGACAATGAGCAGTTCTTC. V and J are TRBV6-6 and TRBJ2-1; 9 bases are shared with TRBD2. CDR1 MNHNY and CDR2 SVGAGI come from the germline V gene (reference sequence). The CDR3 is made up of 16 amino acids. V was pared by 6 bases and J by 5 bases, with 11 bases of the junction left unmatched.

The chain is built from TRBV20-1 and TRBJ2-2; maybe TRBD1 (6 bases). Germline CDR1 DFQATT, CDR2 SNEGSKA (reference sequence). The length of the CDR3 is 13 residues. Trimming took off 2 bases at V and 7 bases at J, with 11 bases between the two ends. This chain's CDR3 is CSARTYRDGELFF. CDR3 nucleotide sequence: TGCAGTGCTAGAACCTACAGGGACGGGGAGCTGTTTTTT.

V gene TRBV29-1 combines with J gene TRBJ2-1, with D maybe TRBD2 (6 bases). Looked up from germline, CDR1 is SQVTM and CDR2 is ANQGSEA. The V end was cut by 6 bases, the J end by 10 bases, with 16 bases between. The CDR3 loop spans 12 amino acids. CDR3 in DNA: TGCAGCGTAGGGGACTTAGCATGGGAGCAGTTCTTC. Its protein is CSVGDLAWEQFF.

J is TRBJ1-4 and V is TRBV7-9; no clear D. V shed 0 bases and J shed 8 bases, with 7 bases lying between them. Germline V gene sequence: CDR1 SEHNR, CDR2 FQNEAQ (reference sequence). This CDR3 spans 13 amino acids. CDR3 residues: CASSLAQAEKLFF. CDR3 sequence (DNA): TGTGCCAGCAGCTTAGCCCAGGCCGAAAAACTGTTTTTT.

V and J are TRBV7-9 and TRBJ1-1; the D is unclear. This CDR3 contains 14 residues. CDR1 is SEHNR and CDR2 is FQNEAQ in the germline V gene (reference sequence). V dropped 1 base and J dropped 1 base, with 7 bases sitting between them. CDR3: CASSLGGENTEAFF. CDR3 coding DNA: TGTGCCAGCAGCTTAGGTGGGGAGAACACTGAAGCTTTCTTT. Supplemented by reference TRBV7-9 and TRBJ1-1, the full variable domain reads DTGVSQNPRHKITKRGQNVTFRCDPISEHNRLYWYRQTLGQGPEFLTYFQNEAQLEKSRLLSDRFSAERPKGSFSTLEIQRTEQGDSAMYLCASSLGGENTEAFFGQGTRLTVV.

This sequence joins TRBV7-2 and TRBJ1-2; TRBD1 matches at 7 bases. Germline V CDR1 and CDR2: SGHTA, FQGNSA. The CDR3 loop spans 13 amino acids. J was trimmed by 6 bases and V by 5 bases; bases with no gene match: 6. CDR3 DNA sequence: TGTGCCAGCAGCCCGCCGGGACAGCATGGCTACACCTTC. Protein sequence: CASSPPGQHGYTF.

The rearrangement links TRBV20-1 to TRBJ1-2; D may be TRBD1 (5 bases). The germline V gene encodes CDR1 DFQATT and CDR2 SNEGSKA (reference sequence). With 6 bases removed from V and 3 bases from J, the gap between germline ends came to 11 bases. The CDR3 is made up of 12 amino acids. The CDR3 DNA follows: TGCAGTGCGGGACCGTGGGACTATGGCTACACCTTC. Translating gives CSAGPWDYGYTF.

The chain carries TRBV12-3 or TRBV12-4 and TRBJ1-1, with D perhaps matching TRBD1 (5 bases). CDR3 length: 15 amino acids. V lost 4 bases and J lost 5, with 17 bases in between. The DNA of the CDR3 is TGTGCCAGCAGTTCCCCCGGGGCAGGGAAGACTGAAGCTTTCTTT. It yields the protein CASSSPGAGKTEAFF.

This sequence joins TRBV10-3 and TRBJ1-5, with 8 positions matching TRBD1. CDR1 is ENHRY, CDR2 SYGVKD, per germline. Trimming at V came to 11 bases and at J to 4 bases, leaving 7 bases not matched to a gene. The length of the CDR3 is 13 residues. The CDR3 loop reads CASGTGSNQPQHF. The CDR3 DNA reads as TGTGCCTCTGGGACAGGTAGTAATCAGCCCCAGCATTTT.

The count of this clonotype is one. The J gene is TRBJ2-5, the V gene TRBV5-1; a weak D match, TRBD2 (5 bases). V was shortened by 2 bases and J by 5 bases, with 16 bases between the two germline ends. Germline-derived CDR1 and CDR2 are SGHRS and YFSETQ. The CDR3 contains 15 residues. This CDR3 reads CASSFGPGIGETQYF. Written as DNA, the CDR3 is TGCGCCAGCAGCTTTGGACCGGGAATCGGGGAGACCCAGTACTTC. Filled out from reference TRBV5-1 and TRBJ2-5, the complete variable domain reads KAGVTQTPRYLIKTRGQQVTLSCSPISGHRSVSWYQQTPGQGLQFLFEYFSETQRNKGNFPGRFSGRQFSNSRSEMNVSTLELGDSALYLCASSFGPGIGETQYFGPGTRLLVL.

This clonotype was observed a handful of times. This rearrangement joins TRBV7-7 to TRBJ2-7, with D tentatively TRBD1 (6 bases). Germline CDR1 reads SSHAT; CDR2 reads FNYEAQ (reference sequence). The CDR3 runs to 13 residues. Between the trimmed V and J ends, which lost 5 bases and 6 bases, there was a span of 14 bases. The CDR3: CASSPEQGGEQYF. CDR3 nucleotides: TGTGCCAGCAGCCCGGAGCAAGGGGGCGAGCAGTACTTC.

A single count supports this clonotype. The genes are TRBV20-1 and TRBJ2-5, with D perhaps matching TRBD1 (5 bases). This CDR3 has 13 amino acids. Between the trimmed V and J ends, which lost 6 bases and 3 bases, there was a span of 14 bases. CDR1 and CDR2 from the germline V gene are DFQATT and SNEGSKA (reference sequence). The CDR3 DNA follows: TGCAGTGCGACGATAGGGGTTGAAGAGACCCAGTACTTC. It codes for CSATIGVEETQYF.

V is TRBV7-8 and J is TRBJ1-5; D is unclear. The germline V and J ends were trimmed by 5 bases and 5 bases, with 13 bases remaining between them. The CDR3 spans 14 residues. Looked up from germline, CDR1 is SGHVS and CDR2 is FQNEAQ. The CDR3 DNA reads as TGTGCCAGCAGCCAGACGGGGTTTCATCAGCCCCAGCATTTT. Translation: CASSQTGFHQPQHF.

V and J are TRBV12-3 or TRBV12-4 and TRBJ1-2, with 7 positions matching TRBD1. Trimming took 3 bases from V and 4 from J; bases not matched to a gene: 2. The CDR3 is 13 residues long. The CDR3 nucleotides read TGTGCCAGCAGTTTGACAGGGCGCTATGGCTACACCTTC. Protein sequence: CASSLTGRYGYTF.

CDR3 sequence (DNA): TGTGCCAGCAGTTACCGTGGGGAGCAGTACTTC. This gives the protein CASSYRGEQYF. The V gene is TRBV6-5, the J gene TRBJ2-7; D remains ambiguous. The CDR3 covers 11 residues. Germline V gives CDR1 MNHEY, CDR2 SVGAGI. Trimming shortened V by 2 bases and J by 7 bases, and 6 bases separated the two germline ends.

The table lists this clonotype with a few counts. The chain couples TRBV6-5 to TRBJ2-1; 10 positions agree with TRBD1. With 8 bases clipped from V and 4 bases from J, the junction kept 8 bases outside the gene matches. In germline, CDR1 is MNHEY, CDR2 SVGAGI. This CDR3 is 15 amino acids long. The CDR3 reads CASGPGTGVYNEQFF. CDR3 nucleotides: TGTGCCAGCGGCCCCGGGACAGGGGTTTACAATGAGCAGTTCTTC.

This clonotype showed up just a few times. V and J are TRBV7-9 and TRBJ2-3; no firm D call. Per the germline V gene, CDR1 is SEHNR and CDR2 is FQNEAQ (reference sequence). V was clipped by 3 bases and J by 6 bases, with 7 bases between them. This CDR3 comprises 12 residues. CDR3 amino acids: CASSFLRDTQYF. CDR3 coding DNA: TGTGCCAGCAGCTTCCTAAGGGATACGCAGTATTTT. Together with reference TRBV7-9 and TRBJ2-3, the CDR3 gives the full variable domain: DTGVSQNPRHKITKRGQNVTFRCDPISEHNRLYWYRQTLGQGPEFLTYFQNEAQLEKSRLLSDRFSAERPKGSFSTLEIQRTEQGDSAMYLCASSFLRDTQYFGPGTRLTVL.

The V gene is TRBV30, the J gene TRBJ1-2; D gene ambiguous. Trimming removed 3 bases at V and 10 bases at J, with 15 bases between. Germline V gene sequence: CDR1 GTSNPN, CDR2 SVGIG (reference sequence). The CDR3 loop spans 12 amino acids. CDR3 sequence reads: CAWSPGPSDYTF. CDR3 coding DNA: TGTGCCTGGAGCCCGGGCCCCTCAGACTACACCTTC. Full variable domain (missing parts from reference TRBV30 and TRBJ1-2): SQTIHQWPATLVQPVGSPLSLECTVEGTSNPNLYWYRQAAGRGLQLLFYSVGIGQISSEVPQNLSASRPQDRQFILSSKKLLLSDSGFYLCAWSPGPSDYTFGSGTRLTVV.

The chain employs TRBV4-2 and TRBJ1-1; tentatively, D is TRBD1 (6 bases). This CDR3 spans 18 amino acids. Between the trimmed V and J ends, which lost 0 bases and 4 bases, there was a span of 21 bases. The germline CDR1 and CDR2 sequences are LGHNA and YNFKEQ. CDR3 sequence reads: CASSQDPLSRGAGTEAFF. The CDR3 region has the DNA TGTGCCAGCAGCCAAGATCCGCTGTCTAGGGGGGCGGGCACTGAAGCTTTCTTT.

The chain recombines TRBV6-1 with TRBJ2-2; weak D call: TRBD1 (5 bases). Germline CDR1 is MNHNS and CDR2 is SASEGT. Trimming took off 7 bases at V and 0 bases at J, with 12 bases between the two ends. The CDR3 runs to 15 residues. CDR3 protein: CASTPRTTNTGELFF. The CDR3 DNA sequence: TGTGCCAGCACCCCCCGGACAACGAACACCGGGGAGCTGTTTTTT.

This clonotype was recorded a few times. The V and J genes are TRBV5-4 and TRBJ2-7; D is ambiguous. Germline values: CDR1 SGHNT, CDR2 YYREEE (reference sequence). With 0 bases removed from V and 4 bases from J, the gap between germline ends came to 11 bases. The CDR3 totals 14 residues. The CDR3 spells CASSLGSRTYEQYF. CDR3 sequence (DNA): TGTGCCAGCAGCTTGGGGAGTAGGACGTACGAGCAGTACTTC.

CDR3 nucleotide sequence: TGTGCCATCAGCGCTCCTAGGGGTGATACGCAGTATTTT. Protein: CAISAPRGDTQYF. The chain combines TRBV10-3 with TRBJ2-3, with a tentative D call TRBD1 (5 bases). Between the trimmed V and J ends, which lost 6 bases and 6 bases, there was a span of 13 bases. CDR3 length: 13 amino acids. The V gene's germline CDR1 is ENHRY and CDR2 SYGVKD.

In nucleotides, the CDR3 is TGCAGCGTTGATGGACAGGCAACCTACAATGAGCAGTTCTTC. Its protein is CSVDGQATYNEQFF. This sequence joins TRBV29-1 and TRBJ2-1, with 7 bases that match TRBD1. Germline assignment: CDR1 SQVTM and CDR2 ANQGSEA. The CDR3 runs 14 residues. Trimming cost V 3 bases and J 2 bases; bases outside gene matches: 4.